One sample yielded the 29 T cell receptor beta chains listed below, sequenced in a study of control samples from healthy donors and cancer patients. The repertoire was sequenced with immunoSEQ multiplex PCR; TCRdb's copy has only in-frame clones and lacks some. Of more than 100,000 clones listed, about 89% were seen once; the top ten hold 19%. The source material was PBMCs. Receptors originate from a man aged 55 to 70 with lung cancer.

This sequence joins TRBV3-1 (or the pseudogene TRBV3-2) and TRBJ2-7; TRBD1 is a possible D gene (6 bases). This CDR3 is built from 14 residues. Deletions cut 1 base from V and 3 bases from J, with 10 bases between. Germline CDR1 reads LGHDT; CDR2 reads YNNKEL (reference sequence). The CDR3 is CASSQGTASYEQYF. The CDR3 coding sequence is TGTGCCAGCAGCCAAGGGACAGCCAGCTACGAGCAGTACTTC.

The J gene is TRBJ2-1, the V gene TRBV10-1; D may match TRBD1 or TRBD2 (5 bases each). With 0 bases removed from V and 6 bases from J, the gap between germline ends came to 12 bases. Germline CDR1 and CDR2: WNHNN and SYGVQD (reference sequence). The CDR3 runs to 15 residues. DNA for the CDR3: TGCGCCAGCAGTGAGTCGGGGGACCGCCTCAATGAGCAGTTCTTC. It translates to CASSESGDRLNEQFF.

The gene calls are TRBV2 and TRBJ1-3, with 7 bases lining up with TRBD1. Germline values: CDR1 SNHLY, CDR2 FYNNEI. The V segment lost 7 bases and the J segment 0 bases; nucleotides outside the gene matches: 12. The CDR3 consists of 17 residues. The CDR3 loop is CASTRPGQLYSGNTIYF. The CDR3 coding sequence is TGTGCCAGCACCCGACCGGGACAGCTATACTCTGGAAACACCATATATTTT.

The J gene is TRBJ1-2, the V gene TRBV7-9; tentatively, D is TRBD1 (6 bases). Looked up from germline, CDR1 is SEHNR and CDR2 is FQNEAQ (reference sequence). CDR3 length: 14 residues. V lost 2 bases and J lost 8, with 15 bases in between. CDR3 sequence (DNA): TGTGCCAGCAGCTTATTCACCGGGGGCGACGGCTACACCTTC. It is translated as CASSLFTGGDGYTF. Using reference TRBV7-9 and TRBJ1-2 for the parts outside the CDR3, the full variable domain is DTGVSQNPRHKITKRGQNVTFRCDPISEHNRLYWYRQTLGQGPEFLTYFQNEAQLEKSRLLSDRFSAERPKGSFSTLEIQRTEQGDSAMYLCASSLFTGGDGYTFGSGTRLTVV.

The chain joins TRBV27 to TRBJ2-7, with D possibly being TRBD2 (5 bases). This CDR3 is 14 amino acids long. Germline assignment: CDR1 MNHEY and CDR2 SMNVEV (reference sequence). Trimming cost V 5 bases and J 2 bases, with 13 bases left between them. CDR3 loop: CASSPPGYTYEQYF. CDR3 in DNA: TGTGCCAGCAGTCCGCCGGGGTACACCTACGAGCAGTACTTC.

In DNA form, the CDR3 reads TGTGCCAGCAGCTTAGGGGCAGGGAGCAATGAAAAACTGTTTTTT. Residues: CASSLGAGSNEKLFF. The chain employs TRBV11-2 and TRBJ1-4, with D maybe TRBD1 (5 bases). Germline V gene lookup returns CDR1 SGHAT and CDR2 FQNNGV. CDR3 length equals 15 residues. Trimming left V 1 base short and J 5 bases short, with 11 bases between.

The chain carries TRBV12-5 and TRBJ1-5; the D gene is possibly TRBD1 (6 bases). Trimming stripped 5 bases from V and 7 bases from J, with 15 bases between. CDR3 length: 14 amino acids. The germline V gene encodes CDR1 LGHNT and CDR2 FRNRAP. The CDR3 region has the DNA TGTGCTAGTGGTACAGGGAGCGGAGAACAGCCCCAGCATTTT. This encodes CASGTGSGEQPQHF.

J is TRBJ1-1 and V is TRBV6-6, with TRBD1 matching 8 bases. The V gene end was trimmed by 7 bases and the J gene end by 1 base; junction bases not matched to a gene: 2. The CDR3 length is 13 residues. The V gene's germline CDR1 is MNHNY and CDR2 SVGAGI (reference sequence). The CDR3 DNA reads TGTGCCAGCAACAGGGGGGAGAACACTGAAGCTTTCTTT. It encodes CASNRGENTEAFF.

The CDR3 DNA is TGTGCCACCAGCAGAGGTAAAGGATTGAACACTGAAGCTTTCTTT. This codes for CATSRGKGLNTEAFF. The rearrangement joins TRBV15 to TRBJ1-1, with no clear D. This CDR3 has 15 residues. The V end lost 1 base, the J end lost 0 bases, and 9 bases lay between the germline ends. Germline CDR1 reads LNHNV; CDR2 reads YYDKDF (reference sequence).

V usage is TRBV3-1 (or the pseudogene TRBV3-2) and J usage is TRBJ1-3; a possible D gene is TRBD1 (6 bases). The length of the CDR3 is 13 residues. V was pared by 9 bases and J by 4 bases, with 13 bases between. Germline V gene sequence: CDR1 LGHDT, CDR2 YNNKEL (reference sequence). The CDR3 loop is CASSGTKGNTIYF. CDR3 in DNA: TGTGCCAGTTCCGGGACAAAAGGAAACACCATATATTTT.

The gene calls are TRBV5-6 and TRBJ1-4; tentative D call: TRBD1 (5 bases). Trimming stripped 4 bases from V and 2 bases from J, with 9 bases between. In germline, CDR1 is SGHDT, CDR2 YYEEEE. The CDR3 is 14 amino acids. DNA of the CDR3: TGTGCCAGCAGCAACAGGTGGACTAATGAAAAACTGTTTTTT. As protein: CASSNRWTNEKLFF.

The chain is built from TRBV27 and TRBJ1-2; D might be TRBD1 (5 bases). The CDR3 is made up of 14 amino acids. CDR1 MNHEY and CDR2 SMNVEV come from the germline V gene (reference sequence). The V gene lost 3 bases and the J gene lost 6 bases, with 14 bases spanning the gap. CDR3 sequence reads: CASSFQGAPNGYTF. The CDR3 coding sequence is TGTGCCAGCAGTTTTCAGGGCGCCCCTAATGGCTACACCTTC.

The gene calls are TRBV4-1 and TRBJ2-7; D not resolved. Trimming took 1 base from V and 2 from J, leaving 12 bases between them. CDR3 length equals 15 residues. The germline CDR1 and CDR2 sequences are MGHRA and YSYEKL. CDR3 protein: CASSQGEEAPYEQYF. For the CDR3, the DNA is TGCGCCAGCAGCCAAGGAGAGGAAGCCCCCTACGAGCAGTACTTC.

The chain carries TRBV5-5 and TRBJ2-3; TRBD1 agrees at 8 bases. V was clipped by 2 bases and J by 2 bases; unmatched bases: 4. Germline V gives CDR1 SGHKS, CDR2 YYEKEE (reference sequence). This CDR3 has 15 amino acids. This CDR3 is CASSLKDRDTDTQYF. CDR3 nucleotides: TGTGCCAGCAGCTTAAAGGACAGGGACACAGATACGCAGTATTTT.

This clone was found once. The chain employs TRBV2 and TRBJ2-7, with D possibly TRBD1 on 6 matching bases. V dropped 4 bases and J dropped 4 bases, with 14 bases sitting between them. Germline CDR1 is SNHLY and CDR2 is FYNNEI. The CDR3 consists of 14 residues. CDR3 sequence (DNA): TGTGCCAGCAGTGGGCAGGGGATCGGATACGAGCAGTACGTC. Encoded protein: CASSGQGIGYEQYV.

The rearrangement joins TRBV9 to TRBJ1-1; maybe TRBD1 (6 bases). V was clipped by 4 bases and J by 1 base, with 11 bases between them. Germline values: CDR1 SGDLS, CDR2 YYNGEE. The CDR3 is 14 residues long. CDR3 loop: CASSTQGRNTEAFF. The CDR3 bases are TGTGCCAGCAGCACACAGGGCCGGAACACTGAAGCTTTCTTT.

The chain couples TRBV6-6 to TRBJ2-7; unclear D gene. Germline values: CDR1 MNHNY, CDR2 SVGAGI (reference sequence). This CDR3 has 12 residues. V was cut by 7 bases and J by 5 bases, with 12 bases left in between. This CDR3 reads CASTGTSNEQYF. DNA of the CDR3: TGTGCCAGCACTGGAACCTCTAACGAGCAGTACTTC.

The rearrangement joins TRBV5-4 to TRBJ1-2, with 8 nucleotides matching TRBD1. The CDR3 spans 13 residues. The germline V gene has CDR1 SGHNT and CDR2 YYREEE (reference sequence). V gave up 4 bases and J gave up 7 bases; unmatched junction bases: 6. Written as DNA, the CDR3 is TGTGCCAGCAGCCGGGACAGGATGGGTGGCTACACCTTC. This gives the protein CASSRDRMGGYTF.

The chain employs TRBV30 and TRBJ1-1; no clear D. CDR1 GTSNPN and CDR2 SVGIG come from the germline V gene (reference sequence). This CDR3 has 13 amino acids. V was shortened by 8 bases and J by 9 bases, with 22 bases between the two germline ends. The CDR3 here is CAKDTSVNQQAFF. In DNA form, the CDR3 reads TGTGCCAAAGATACATCGGTGAATCAACAAGCTTTCTTT. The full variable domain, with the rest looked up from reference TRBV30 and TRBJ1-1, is SQTIHQWPATLVQPVGSPLSLECTVEGTSNPNLYWYRQAAGRGLQLLFYSVGIGQISSEVPQNLSASRPQDRQFILSSKKLLLSDSGFYLCAKDTSVNQQAFFGQGTRLTVV.

The CDR3 region is CASSLSSGETEQYF. The CDR3 DNA follows: TGTGCCAGCAGCTTATCGAGTGGGGAGACCGAGCAGTACTTC. The gene calls are TRBV7-8 and TRBJ2-7, with D possibly TRBD2 on 5 matching bases. This CDR3 is built from 14 residues. The germline V and J ends were trimmed by 2 bases and 6 bases, with 14 bases remaining between them. The germline CDR1 and CDR2 sequences are SGHVS and FQNEAQ.

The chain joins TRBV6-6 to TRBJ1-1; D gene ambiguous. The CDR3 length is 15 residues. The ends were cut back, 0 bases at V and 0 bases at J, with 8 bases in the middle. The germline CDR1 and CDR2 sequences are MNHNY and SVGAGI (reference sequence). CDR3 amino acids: CASSYSIGMNTEAFF. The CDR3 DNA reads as TGTGCCAGCAGTTACTCGATAGGGATGAACACTGAAGCTTTCTTT.

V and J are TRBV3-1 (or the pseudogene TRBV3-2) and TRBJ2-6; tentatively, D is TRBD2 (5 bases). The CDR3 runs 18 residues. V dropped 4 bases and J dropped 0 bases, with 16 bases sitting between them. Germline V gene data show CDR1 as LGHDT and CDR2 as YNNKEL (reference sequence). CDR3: CASSRGQIGSSGANVLTF. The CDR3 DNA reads TGTGCCAGCAGCCGGGGTCAGATTGGGAGCTCTGGGGCCAACGTCCTGACTTTC.

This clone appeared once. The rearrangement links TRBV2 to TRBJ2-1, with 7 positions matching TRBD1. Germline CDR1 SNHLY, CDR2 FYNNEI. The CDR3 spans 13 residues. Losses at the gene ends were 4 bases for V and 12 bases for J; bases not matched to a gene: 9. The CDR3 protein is CASSGQGQNWQFF. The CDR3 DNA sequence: TGTGCCAGCAGTGGACAGGGCCAAAACTGGCAGTTCTTC.

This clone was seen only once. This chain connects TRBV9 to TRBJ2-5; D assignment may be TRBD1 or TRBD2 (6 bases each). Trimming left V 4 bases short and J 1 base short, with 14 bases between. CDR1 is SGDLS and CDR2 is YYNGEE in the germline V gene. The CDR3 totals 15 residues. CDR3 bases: TGTGCCAGCAGCAGAAGAGGGGGGTCCCAAGAGACCCAGTACTTC. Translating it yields CASSRRGGSQETQYF.

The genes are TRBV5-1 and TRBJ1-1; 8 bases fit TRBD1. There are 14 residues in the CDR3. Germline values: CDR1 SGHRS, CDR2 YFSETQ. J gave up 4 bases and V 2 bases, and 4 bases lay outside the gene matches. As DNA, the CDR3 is TGCGCCAGCAGCTTCGGACAGGGCAGCACTGAAGCTTTCTTT. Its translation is CASSFGQGSTEAFF. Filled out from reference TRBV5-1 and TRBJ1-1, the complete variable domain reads KAGVTQTPRYLIKTRGQQVTLSCSPISGHRSVSWYQQTPGQGLQFLFEYFSETQRNKGNFPGRFSGRQFSNSRSEMNVSTLELGDSALYLCASSFGQGSTEAFFGQGTRLTVV.

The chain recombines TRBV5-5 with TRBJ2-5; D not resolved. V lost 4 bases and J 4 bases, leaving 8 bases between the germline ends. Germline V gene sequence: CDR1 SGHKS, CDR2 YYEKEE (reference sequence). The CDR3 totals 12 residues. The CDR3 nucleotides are TGTGCCAGCAGCGGGTTAGGAGAGACCCAGTACTTC. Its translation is CASSGLGETQYF.

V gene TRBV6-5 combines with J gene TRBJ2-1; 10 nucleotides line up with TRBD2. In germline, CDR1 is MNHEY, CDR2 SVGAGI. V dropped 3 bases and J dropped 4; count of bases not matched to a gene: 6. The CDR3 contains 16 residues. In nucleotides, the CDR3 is TGTGCCAGCAGTTATCAAGCGGGGGGGCCTTACAATGAGCAGTTCTTC. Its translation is CASSYQAGGPYNEQFF.

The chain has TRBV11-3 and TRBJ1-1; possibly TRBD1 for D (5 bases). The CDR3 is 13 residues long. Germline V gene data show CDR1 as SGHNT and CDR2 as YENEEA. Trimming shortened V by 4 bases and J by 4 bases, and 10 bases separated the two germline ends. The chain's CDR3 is CASSWDVGTEAFF. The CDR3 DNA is TGTGCCAGCAGCTGGGACGTGGGCACTGAAGCTTTCTTT. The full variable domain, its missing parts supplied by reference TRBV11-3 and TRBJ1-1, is EAGVVQSPRYKIIEKKQPVAFWCNPISGHNTLYWYLQNLGQGPELLIRYENEEAVDDSQLPKDRFSAERLKGVDSTLKIQPAELGDSAVYLCASSWDVGTEAFFGQGTRLTVV.

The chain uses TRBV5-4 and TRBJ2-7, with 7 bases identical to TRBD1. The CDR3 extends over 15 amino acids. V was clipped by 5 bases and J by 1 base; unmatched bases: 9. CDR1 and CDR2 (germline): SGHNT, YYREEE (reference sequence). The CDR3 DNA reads TGTGCCAGCAGTTGGGGGACAGTCAGTTCCTACGAGCAGTACTTC. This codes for CASSWGTVSSYEQYF.